Sequencing of this T cell receptor (beta chain) was carried out in a study of immunodeficiency (dated by TCRdb to between 2019 and 2020). Turning to the overall study: The repertoires were analyzed to search for VDJ recombination defects and oligoclonality. Beyond this particular receptor, the publication reports: Compared with control CD8+ T cells, patient CD8+ T cells had restricted TRB V-J pairing and reduced productive entropy. Entropy comparisons showed n=3 (open circles) for patients versus healthy controls; a thymic development effect was only suggested as possible. Based on top-100 and total clonotype frequencies, severe oligoclonality showed up in patient CD8+ T cells, whereas patient CD4+ T cells did not show severe oligoclonality.

Before TCR sequencing, CD3+CD8+ T cells were sorted from fresh PBMCs. Points on this clone: What antigen it recognizes has not been identified. Base qualities are not provided; no much larger clone lies one nucleotide away.

Genomic DNA was isolated using the QIAamp DNA Blood Mini Kit and then sent out for immunoSEQ repertoire analysis. A standard quantity of genomic DNA template was used for amplification of CDR3 regions by multiplex PCR. An Illumina platform was used to sequence the PCR products. The authors processed their data as follows. Alignment of sequences to a reference was performed, and V, D and J gene definitions were taken from IMGT. To get rid of PCR and sequencing errors, closely related sequences were merged using a nearest-neighbor clustering algorithm. V, D and J usage was analyzed in productive unique and total sequences using ImmunoSEQ Analyzer tools and R version 3.6.1. As stored in TCRdb, this immuneACCESS dataset retains in-frame rearrangements with V and J assigned. A fraction of the clones does not appear; measured against another copy, unresolved V genes explain less than half of the discrepancy, and the remainder lacks a known reason. The D gene and trimming were derived from the DNA, and the V and J assignments and clone size from that table. The sample table shows around 3,400 clones, and approximately 89% are seen once. Clones ranked in the top ten supply about 11% of the sample.

This TCR was recovered from a human donor in good health. Sequenced: CD8+ T cells from blood.

The CDR3 corresponds to CASSLDVGLNTEAFF. The base sequence is TGTGCCAGCAGCTTGGACGTGGGGTTGAACACTGAAGCTTTCTTT. This chain joins TRBV5-6 to TRBJ1-1; a confident D gene designation cannot be given. The CDR3 sequence holds 15 residues, the cysteine and phenylalanine included. This entry keeps only the CDR3 DNA: 45 bases, framed from base 1. The germline V gene sets CDR1 to SGHDT and CDR2 to YYEEEE. V gives up 0 bases and J gives up 0 bases, and the segment between their germline ends measures 9 bases.